One sample yielded the 9 T cell receptor beta chains listed below, sequenced in a study of tumor and adjacent non-tumor tissue in lung cancer. No cell sorting was done before RNA was extracted from the tissue. Distant lung tissue was collected more than 3 cm away from the tumor edge. The library came from three nested PCR rounds adapted from ARM-PCR protocols. Via MiXCR, TCRdb re-called the multiplex PCR reads, giving one row per CDR3 protein. The table shows roughly 44,000 distinct CDR3 sequences, with roughly 60% occurring only once. The sequenced sample consisted of distant non-tumor lung tissue. These receptors were collected from a woman between 35 and 50 years old with non-small cell lung cancer.

A note on this clonotype: Germline is not matched at one junction end, which may reflect a read error. This sequence joins TRBV11-2 and TRBJ2-1; 7 bases line up with TRBD2. Germline lookup yields CDR1 SGHAT and CDR2 FQNNGV. CDR3 length: 14 residues. CDR3 bases: TGTGCCGGCAGCTCGACAAGCGGGAACAATGAGCAGTTCTTC. As protein: CAGSSTSGNNEQFF. The whole variable domain, filled in from reference TRBV11-2 and TRBJ2-1, reads EAGVAQSPRYKIIEKRQSVAFWCNPISGHATLYWYQQILGQGPKLLIQFQNNGVVDDSQLPKDRFSAERLKGVDSTLKIQPAKLEDSAVYLCAGSSTSGNNEQFFGPGTRLTVL.

In the case of this clonotype: A much larger clonotype is one base distant, so this may be a read error. The chain is built from TRBV20-1 and TRBJ1-2; 7 bases match TRBD1. Trimming at V came to 6 bases and at J to 10 bases, leaving 14 bases not matched to a gene. This CDR3 spans 13 amino acids. Germline V gene data show CDR1 as DFQATT and CDR2 as SNEGSKA (reference sequence). This chain's CDR3 is CSAATGSINVYTF. DNA for the CDR3: TGCAGTGCCGCGACAGGGAGTATCAATGTCTACACCTTC.

This clonotype has just one count. The junction does not match germline at one end; this may be a read error. The chain carries TRBV6-2 or TRBV6-3 and TRBJ2-7, with D uncertain. CDR3 size: 14 residues. Looked up from germline, CDR1 is MNHEY and CDR2 is SVGEGT. The CDR3 protein is CASSYSSDFYEQYF. CDR3 DNA: TGTGCCAGCAGTTACTCGAGCGATTTTTACGAGCAGTATTTC.

The V call is TRBV14, the J call TRBJ2-3; D unresolved. The CDR3 covers 16 residues. CDR1 SGHDN and CDR2 FVKESK come from the germline V gene. Trimming took off 8 bases at V and 2 bases at J, with 20 bases between the two ends. The CDR3, as DNA: TGTGCCAGCGGCGAGTTGGGTAGGGAAATCACAGATACGCAGTATTTT. Translated: CASGELGREITDTQYF.

In this sample, this clonotype turned up once. J is TRBJ2-7 and V is TRBV11-2; D may match TRBD1 or TRBD2 (5 bases each). This CDR3 region has 11 residues. Per germline, CDR1 SGHAT and CDR2 FQNNGV. The V end lost 5 bases, the J end lost 10 bases, and 12 bases lay between the germline ends. Here the CDR3 reads CASSPGTLQYF. CDR3 DNA: TGTGCCAGCAGCCCAGGGACCCTTCAGTACTTC.

Note on this clonotype: A much larger clone lies one base from this, so it may be a read error. The rearrangement uses TRBV5-4 and TRBJ2-7; 7 bases are shared with TRBD1. CDR3 length: 14 residues. CDR1 is SGHNT and CDR2 is YYREEE in the germline V gene (reference sequence). V lost 3 bases, J lost 5 bases, and 8 bases stayed unmatched. CDR3 DNA: TGTGCCAGCAGCTGGGACAGAAAAACCCACGAGCAGTACTTC. Its translation is CASSWDRKTHEQYF.

In its sample, this clonotype was seen once. A read error may explain this, as a much larger clone is one base away. The CDR3 coding sequence is TGTGTCTGGAGCTATGGACTAGCGGGAGGGCTTGCTGAGCAGTTCTTC. Its protein is CVWSYGLAGGLAEQFF. The V gene is TRBV30, the J gene TRBJ2-1, with 15 bases that match TRBD2. The CDR3 sequence is 16 residues long. CDR1 is GTSNPN, CDR2 SVGIG, per germline (reference sequence).

On this clonotype itself: The junction differs from germline at one of its ends, possibly a read error. The chain employs TRBV11-2 and TRBJ2-7; 8 nucleotides align to TRBD1. This CDR3 is built from 16 residues. CDR1 and CDR2 (germline): SGHAT, FQNNGV. As DNA, the CDR3 is TGTGCCAGCAGTTTAGGTCTCCAGGGACAGGCCTACGAGCAGCACTTC. Translated: CASSLGLQGQAYEQHF.

J is TRBJ2-3 and V is TRBV5-5, with TRBD2 matching 9 bases. In germline, CDR1 is SGHKS, CDR2 YYEKEE (reference sequence). The CDR3 covers 17 residues. V trimming: 9 bases; J trimming: 3 bases; junction bases outside the gene matches: 17. Here the CDR3 reads CANIALGRGGATDTQYF. As DNA, the CDR3 is TGTGCCAACATCGCCTTAGGGCGGGGGGGCGCTACAGATACGCAGTATTTT.